Below, 22 T cell receptor beta chains from the same sample are listed, as sequenced in a study of vaccination and CD4 T cells after COVID-19. Indicated treatment: roughly ten-day PBMC culture with coronavirus spike peptide pools or control peptides (ViraFEST assay). Antigens of these TCRs are unknown. Sequenced with the Oncomine TCR Beta short-read assay was DNA taken from cultured CD4+ T cells. One entry per CDR3 protein results from TCRdb running MiXCR on the PCR reads. The sample carries approximately 17,000 distinct CDR3 sequences, over 50% recorded once. This material consisted of CD4+ T cells from blood, cultured in vitro, taken before SARS-CoV-2 vaccination. All receptors come from a human donor who had recovered from COVID-19.

The V call is TRBV7-9, the J call TRBJ2-2; a weak D match, TRBD1 (6 bases). The CDR3 runs 16 residues. Germline V gives CDR1 SEHNR, CDR2 FQNEAQ (reference sequence). Trimming pared 4 bases from V and 1 base from J, leaving 13 bases between. The CDR3 here is CASSSQGTVNTGELFF. The CDR3 region has the DNA TGTGCCAGCAGCTCCCAGGGGACCGTGAACACCGGGGAGCTGTTTTTT.

The J gene is TRBJ2-2, the V gene TRBV11-2, with D maybe TRBD1 (6 bases). Germline CDR1 and CDR2: SGHAT and FQNNGV. This CDR3 is built from 15 residues. Trimming pared 6 bases from V and 7 bases from J, leaving 18 bases between. CDR3 in DNA: TGTGCCAGCAGTTATACAGGGACCCGAGTCGGGGAGCTGTTTTTT. The encoded protein is CASSYTGTRVGELFF.

This clonotype has a handful of counts. The chain employs TRBV20-1 and TRBJ2-3; D not resolved. V lost 1 base, J lost 0 bases, and 8 bases lay in between. This CDR3 has 14 amino acids. Germline V gene sequence: CDR1 DFQATT, CDR2 SNEGSKA (reference sequence). The CDR3 is CSARAGPSTDTQYF. The CDR3 DNA reads as TGCAGTGCTAGAGCGGGTCCCAGCACAGATACGCAGTATTTT.

J is TRBJ1-1 and V is TRBV6-5; D unclear. Looked up from germline, CDR1 is MNHEY and CDR2 is SVGAGI. Trimming stripped 4 bases from V and 0 bases from J, with 12 bases between. The CDR3 sequence is 15 residues long. The CDR3 DNA reads as TGTGCCAGCAGTTTCTCAGGACGTATGAACACTGAAGCTTTCTTT. This sequence encodes CASSFSGRMNTEAFF.

This chain connects TRBV7-2 to TRBJ1-5; TRBD1 matches 7 bases. The CDR3 is 14 amino acids. With 5 bases clipped from V and 5 bases from J, the junction kept 6 bases outside the gene matches. Germline CDR1 is SGHTA and CDR2 is FQGNSA. The CDR3 nucleotides read TGTGCCAGCAGCCCGGGGACAGTTGATCAGCCCCAGCATTTT. Its translation: CASSPGTVDQPQHF.

The sample holds one count of this clonotype. V gene TRBV25-1 combines with J gene TRBJ2-7, with TRBD1 matching over 8 bases. This CDR3 contains 16 residues. With 3 bases clipped from V and 0 bases from J, the junction kept 7 bases outside the gene matches. Germline V gives CDR1 MGHDK, CDR2 SYGVNS. Here the CDR3 DNA reads TGTGCCAGCAGTGATTCCCGGACAGGGAGCTCCTACGAGCAGTACTTC. Its translation is CASSDSRTGSSYEQYF.

The chain combines TRBV6-5 with TRBJ1-5; 7 bases agree with TRBD1. In germline, CDR1 is MNHEY, CDR2 SVGAGI. V was clipped by 3 bases and J by 1 base; unmatched bases: 6. This CDR3 is built from 16 residues. The CDR3 sequence: CASSYPTGRSNQPQHF. The DNA of the CDR3 is TGTGCCAGCAGTTATCCGACAGGGCGGAGCAATCAGCCCCAGCATTTT.

The chain combines TRBV5-4 with TRBJ2-1; 10 bases align to TRBD2. There are 16 residues in the CDR3. With 9 bases clipped from V and 0 bases from J, the junction kept 9 bases outside the gene matches. The germline CDR1 and CDR2 sequences are SGHNT and YYREEE (reference sequence). The CDR3 spells CATRTSGLSSYNEQFF. Written as DNA, the CDR3 is TGTGCCACGAGGACTAGCGGTCTCAGCTCCTACAATGAGCAGTTCTTC.

The chain links TRBV7-3 to TRBJ2-7, with D maybe TRBD2 (5 bases). Germline-derived CDR1 and CDR2 are SGHTA and FQGTGA. V shed 3 bases and J shed 2 bases, with 11 bases lying between them. The CDR3 is 14 amino acids. The CDR3 here is CASSFFGNPYEQYF. The CDR3, as DNA: TGTGCCAGCAGCTTTTTCGGGAATCCCTACGAGCAGTACTTC.

This clonotype qualifies as medium-sized. This sequence joins TRBV29-1 and TRBJ2-5; D is ambiguous. Germline CDR1 and CDR2: SQVTM and ANQGSEA. V was shortened by 6 bases and J by 1 base, with 12 bases between the two germline ends. This CDR3 has 13 amino acids. CDR3 sequence (DNA): TGCAGCGTATCGCTAGGTAGCCAAGAGACCCAGTACTTC. As protein: CSVSLGSQETQYF. Full variable domain (rest looked up from reference TRBV29-1 and TRBJ2-5): SAVISQKPSRDICQRGTSLTIQCQVDSQVTMMFWYRQQPGQSLTLIATANQGSEATYESGFVIDKFPISRPNLTFSTLTVSNMSPEDSSIYLCSVSLGSQETQYFGPGTRLLVL.

This chain joins TRBV7-2 and TRBJ2-7; 7 positions match TRBD1. CDR1 is SGHTA, CDR2 FQGNSA, per germline. This CDR3 comprises 14 residues. Trimming cost V 3 bases and J 2 bases; bases outside gene matches: 4. CDR3 in DNA: TGTGCCAGCAGCTTGGACAGGAGAGCCTACGAGCAGTACTTC. Residues: CASSLDRRAYEQYF.

The chain recombines TRBV20-1 with TRBJ2-1; D is unclear. CDR1 is DFQATT and CDR2 is SNEGSKA in the germline V gene (reference sequence). The ends were cut back, 3 bases at V and 1 base at J, with 13 bases in the middle. This CDR3 comprises 15 residues. CDR3 DNA sequence: TGCAGTGCTAGGACCTCGCTTAGGTCCTACAATGAGCAGTTCTTC. Protein: CSARTSLRSYNEQFF.

The chain joins TRBV19 to TRBJ1-2; TRBD1 matches 7 bases. The J segment lost 13 bases and the V segment lost 6 bases, leaving 8 bases of the junction unmatched. This CDR3 spans 11 amino acids. Germline V gives CDR1 LNHDA, CDR2 SQIVND (reference sequence). The CDR3 spells CASSRGSDSTF. The CDR3 DNA follows: TGTGCCAGTAGCAGGGGGAGCGACTCCACCTTC.

The rearrangement links TRBV20-1 to TRBJ2-7, with 9 nucleotides matching TRBD2. Per the germline V gene, CDR1 is DFQATT and CDR2 is SNEGSKA (reference sequence). CDR3 length equals 15 residues. V shed 0 bases and J 0 bases; nucleotides not matched to a gene: 3. The CDR3 DNA reads TGCAGTGCTAGAGATGGGGGACTAGCCTCCTACGAGCAGTACTTC. Its translation is CSARDGGLASYEQYF.

The V call is TRBV7-3, the J call TRBJ2-2; D ambiguous. The V gene lost 1 base and the J gene lost 2 bases, with 5 bases spanning the gap. From germline, CDR1 is SGHTA and CDR2 FQGTGA. There are 14 residues in the CDR3. The CDR3 nucleotides read TGTGCCAGCAGCTTAATCTCTAACACCGGGGAGCTGTTTTTT. This gives the protein CASSLISNTGELFF.

This clonotype showed up just a few times. The J gene is TRBJ2-3, the V gene TRBV20-1; 8 nucleotides align to TRBD2. The CDR3 sequence is 14 residues long. The ends lost 0 bases at V and 5 bases at J; junction bases unmatched: 4. Germline V gene data show CDR1 as DFQATT and CDR2 as SNEGSKA (reference sequence). In DNA, the CDR3 is TGCAGTGCTAGAGAGGCGGGAGGAGTAGATACGCAGTATTTT. Translated, it gives CSAREAGGVDTQYF.

V and J are TRBV2 and TRBJ2-3; D is uncertain. With 7 bases removed from V and 2 bases from J, the gap between germline ends came to 10 bases. This CDR3 comprises 13 residues. Germline V gives CDR1 SNHLY, CDR2 FYNNEI. The CDR3 nucleotides are TGTGCCAGCAACCCTCCCTTCACAGATACGCAGTATTTT. Its protein product is CASNPPFTDTQYF.

This clonotype was seen a handful of times. V and J are TRBV7-2 and TRBJ2-5; 12 nucleotides align to TRBD1. V dropped 2 bases and J dropped 5; count of bases not matched to a gene: 6. The germline V gene encodes CDR1 SGHTA and CDR2 FQGNSA. The CDR3 runs 16 residues. CDR3 sequence (DNA): TGTGCCAGCAGCTTACTGGGACAGGGGGCTGTTGAGACCCAGTACTTC. Protein sequence: CASSLLGQGAVETQYF.

This clonotype was found a few times. The chain employs TRBV20-1 and TRBJ2-1; D may correspond to TRBD1 or TRBD2 (5 bases each). Looked up from germline, CDR1 is DFQATT and CDR2 is SNEGSKA (reference sequence). V was shortened by 0 bases and J by 9 bases, with 18 bases between the two germline ends. The CDR3 is 15 residues long. CDR3 in amino acids: CSARDLIRGTSEQFF. The CDR3 DNA sequence: TGCAGTGCTAGAGATTTAATCCGAGGGACGAGTGAGCAGTTCTTC.

The CDR3 reads CASSADRGRSPLHF. Here the CDR3 DNA reads TGTGCCAGTAGTGCGGACAGGGGGCGGTCACCCCTCCACTTT. The rearrangement links TRBV19 to TRBJ1-6; 11 bases are shared with TRBD1. Germline trimming cut 5 bases from V and 10 bases from J; bases unmatched to any gene: 4. Per the germline V gene, CDR1 is LNHDA and CDR2 is SQIVND (reference sequence). The CDR3 is 14 amino acids. Full variable domain (rest looked up from reference TRBV19 and TRBJ1-6): DGGITQSPKYLFRKEGQNVTLSCEQNLNHDAMYWYRQDPGQGLRLIYYSQIVNDFQKGDIAEGYSVSREKKESFPLTVTSAQKNPTAFYLCASSADRGRSPLHFGNGTRLTVT.

The chain links TRBV20-1 to TRBJ2-5, with 7 bases matching TRBD2. The CDR3 runs to 14 residues. Unmatched junction bases numbered 5, after V lost 2 bases and J lost 2 bases. Germline V gene lookup returns CDR1 DFQATT and CDR2 SNEGSKA (reference sequence). The CDR3 DNA is TGCAGTGCTAGATTGGAGGGAGGGCAAGAGACCCAGTACTTC. Translating it yields CSARLEGGQETQYF.

The chain couples TRBV20-1 to TRBJ1-5; D remains unclear. The CDR3 has 15 residues. V was trimmed by 3 bases and J by 0 bases, leaving 12 bases between them. CDR1 and CDR2 from the germline V gene are DFQATT and SNEGSKA (reference sequence). The CDR3 DNA reads TGCAGTGCTAGGCGGGAAACTTATAGCAATCAGCCCCAGCATTTT. Translated: CSARRETYSNQPQHF.